These T cell receptor beta chains were read from a single sample in a study of T cells in Graves' hyperthyroidism and ophthalmopathy. TCRdb processed the multiplex PCR reads anew with MiXCR; each CDR3 protein has one entry. In the table there are about 350,000 distinct CDR3 sequences, approximately 13% of which are singletons. Sequencing input: blood. These receptors originate from a woman in her twenties or thirties with Graves' hyperthyroidism. The CDR3 runs from the conserved cysteine through the conserved F or W. D genes are given only for firm matches. Size is stated for part of the rows, as once, few or many counts, or as a class when the clone is expanded.

V	D	J	size	DNA	CDR3
TRBV24-1	-	TRBJ2-2	many	TGTGCCACCAGTGTTACCGGGAGCAGTAACGGGGAGCTGTTTTTT	CATSVTGSSNGELFF
TRBV5-1	TRBD1	TRBJ2-1	-	TGCGCCAGCAGAATAACAGGGGGCGATCCCAATGAGCAGTTCTTC	CASRITGGDPNEQFF
TRBV24-1	TRBD2	TRBJ2-1	-	TGTGCCACCAGTGAGGGGGAACTAGCGGGATATGAGCAGTTCTTC	CATSEGELAGYEQFF
TRBV6-2/TRBV6-3	TRBD2	TRBJ2-2	-	TGTGCCAGCAGTTACTCGACGGGGGAGGGCCATTCCGGGGAGCTGTTTTTT	CASSYSTGEGHSGELFF
TRBV30	TRBD2	TRBJ2-5	many	TGTGCCTGGAGTGTAAGCGGGAGGACCCAAGAGACCCAGTACTTC	CAWSVSGRTQETQYF
TRBV2	-	TRBJ1-2	few	TGTGCCAGCAGCTCCATGACAGCTAACTATGGCTACACCTTC	CASSSMTANYGYTF
TRBV9	TRBD1	TRBJ1-3	-	TGTGCCAGCAGCGCCGGGACAGGGTACTCTGGAAACACCATATATTTT	CASSAGTGYSGNTIYF
TRBV11-1	TRBD2	TRBJ2-1	-	TGTGCCAGCAGCTTAGGTCGCGGGGGAGCCTACAATGAGCAGTTCTTC	CASSLGRGGAYNEQFF
TRBV20-1	-	TRBJ1-5	many	TGCAGTGCTCGTGAAGGGGGGAGCAATCAGCCCCAGCATTTT	CSAREGGSNQPQHF
TRBV5-1	-	TRBJ2-7	-	TGCGCCAGCAGCTCTAACGACCTCTCCTACGAGCAGTACTTC	CASSSNDLSYEQYF
TRBV9	-	TRBJ2-3	-	TGTGCCAGCAGCGCCGCCCCCAGAGATACGCAGTATTTT	CASSAAPRDTQYF
TRBV30	-	TRBJ1-1	-	TGTGCCTGGAGCAGGGCGGCGATAGGCACTGAAGCTTTCTTT	CAWSRAAIGTEAFF
TRBV2	TRBD2	TRBJ2-1	many	TGTGCCAGTCGGGACTACTACAATGAGCAGTTCTTC	CASRDYYNEQFF
TRBV4-1	-	TRBJ1-5	-	TGCGCCAGCAGCTCCCCCACGAGTAAGGGTCAGCCCCAGCATTTT	CASSSPTSKGQPQHF
TRBV11-2	-	TRBJ2-1	many	TGTGCCAGCAGCTTAAGGGGGGAGAGGTACAATGAGCAGTTCTTC	CASSLRGERYNEQFF
TRBV28	-	TRBJ2-1	many	TGTGCCAGCACCCCTTTTCTCGGTAGCGCGGGATTGGGGGAGCAGTTCTTC	CASTPFLGSAGLGEQFF
TRBV14	-	TRBJ2-1	-	TGTGCCAGCAGCCGGGTCGGGACGGAAGGTTCTGGTGAGCAGTTCTTC	CASSRVGTEGSGEQFF
TRBV6-5	-	TRBJ2-7	many	TGTGCCAGCAGTTACGTCCGGGGCTCCTACGAGCAGTACTTC	CASSYVRGSYEQYF
TRBV20-1	TRBD1	TRBJ2-4	many	TGCAGTGCTAGTCCGGGACAGGGGGCTAAAGGAGCCAAAAACATTCAGTACTTC	CSASPGQGAKGAKNIQYF
TRBV20-1	TRBD1	TRBJ2-5	-	TGCAGTGCTGGAGACGGGACAGCTCAAGAGACCCAGTACTTC	CSAGDGTAQETQYF
TRBV20-1	-	TRBJ2-7	many	TGCAGTGCAAAAGCGCAGTCTTATGGCGAGCAGTACTTC	CSAKAQSYGEQYF
TRBV11-2	-	TRBJ2-1	-	TGTGCCAGCAGCTTAGTCCCAGACGAGCAGTTCTTC	CASSLVPDEQFF
TRBV20-1	-	TRBJ2-4	few	TGCAGTGCTAGAGATTCGGGAGCGGTAGCCAAAAACATTCAGTACTTC	CSARDSGAVAKNIQYF
TRBV7-6	TRBD2	TRBJ2-7	many	TGTGCCAGCAGCCCCGGATCTAGCGGGAGCCGCCGCGAGCAGTACTTC	CASSPGSSGSRREQYF
TRBV18	-	TRBJ1-4	few	TGTGCCAGCTCAGCCTCAGCCGGGTCGGCAACTAATGAAAAACTGTTTTTT	CASSASAGSATNEKLFF
TRBV20-1	-	TRBJ2-7	few	TGCAGTGCTAGCCAAGACGAGCAGTACTTC	CSASQDEQYF
TRBV2	-	TRBJ1-1	many	TGTGCCAGCAGTCAAGGGGAGAACACTGAAGCTTTCTTT	CASSQGENTEAFF
TRBV20-1	-	TRBJ1-1	-	TGCAGTGCTGTCCTCGGGGGGGGCGAAGGTCTCATTGGCTTCTGGGGGGACACTGAAGCTTTCTTT	CSAVLGGGEGLIGFWGDTEAFF
TRBV27	-	TRBJ2-5	few	TGTGCCAGCGGCTATAAGATCGGGACCCAGTACTTC	CASGYKIGTQYF
TRBV5-5	TRBD1	TRBJ2-5	many	TGTGCCAGCAGCCAGAAATCCGGGACAGGCTCATGGGCCCAGTACTTC	CASSQKSGTGSWAQYF
TRBV6-1	-	TRBJ1-5	-	TGTGCCAGCAGTGAATCCCCTTGGTGGAATCAGCCCCAGCATTTT	CASSESPWWNQPQHF
TRBV3-1	-	TRBJ2-1	many	TGTGCCAGCAGCCAAGATCCTGGGGCGGGGCAGCAGTTCTTC	CASSQDPGAGQQFF
TRBV6-6	TRBD2	TRBJ2-5	few	TGTGCCAGCAGTTACGGTGGGACTAGCCTCCAAGAGACCCAGTACTTC	CASSYGGTSLQETQYF
TRBV7-2	-	TRBJ2-3	-	TGTGCCAGCAGCCCCCCTAGTCTGGCAGATACGCAGTATTTT	CASSPPSLADTQYF
TRBV2	-	TRBJ2-2	many	TGTGCCAGCAGGGAAGTCGCCGACACCGGGGAGCTGTTTTTT	CASREVADTGELFF
TRBV6-5	-	TRBJ2-1	many	TGTGCCAGCAGTTACGTGCAGGGCTCCTACAATGAGCAGTTCTTC	CASSYVQGSYNEQFF
TRBV5-1	TRBD1	TRBJ1-2	many	TGCGCCAGCAGCTTGAAGGGGGCCACCTATGGCTACACCTTC	CASSLKGATYGYTF
TRBV12-3/TRBV12-4	-	TRBJ2-3	many	TGTGCCAGCAGCCCCCTCGTGGCAGATACGCAGTATTTT	CASSPLVADTQYF
TRBV6-1	-	TRBJ1-4	few	TGTGCCAGCAGTTGGGGACATTCAAATGAAAAACTGTTTTTT	CASSWGHSNEKLFF
TRBV28	-	TRBJ1-5	many	TGTGCCAGCAGGAAGGAGAATCAGCCCCAGCATTTT	CASRKENQPQHF
TRBV6-1	-	TRBJ2-3	-	TGTGCCAGCAGTTCACCTCTAGGGTCGGATACGCAGTATTTT	CASSSPLGSDTQYF
TRBV12-5	-	TRBJ1-5	few	TGTGCTAGTGGGGACAGCGATCAGCCCCAGCATTTT	CASGDSDQPQHF
TRBV29-1	-	TRBJ1-3	few	TGCAGCGTTGAACGAGAAGGAAACACCATATATTTT	CSVEREGNTIYF
TRBV20-1	TRBD2	TRBJ2-1	many	TGCAGTGCTACCGGGACTAGCACTTATACCTACAATGAGCAGTTCTTC	CSATGTSTYTYNEQFF
TRBV19	TRBD1	TRBJ1-5	many	TGTGCCACTAAAACAGGGGCTCAGCCCCAGCATTTT	CATKTGAQPQHF